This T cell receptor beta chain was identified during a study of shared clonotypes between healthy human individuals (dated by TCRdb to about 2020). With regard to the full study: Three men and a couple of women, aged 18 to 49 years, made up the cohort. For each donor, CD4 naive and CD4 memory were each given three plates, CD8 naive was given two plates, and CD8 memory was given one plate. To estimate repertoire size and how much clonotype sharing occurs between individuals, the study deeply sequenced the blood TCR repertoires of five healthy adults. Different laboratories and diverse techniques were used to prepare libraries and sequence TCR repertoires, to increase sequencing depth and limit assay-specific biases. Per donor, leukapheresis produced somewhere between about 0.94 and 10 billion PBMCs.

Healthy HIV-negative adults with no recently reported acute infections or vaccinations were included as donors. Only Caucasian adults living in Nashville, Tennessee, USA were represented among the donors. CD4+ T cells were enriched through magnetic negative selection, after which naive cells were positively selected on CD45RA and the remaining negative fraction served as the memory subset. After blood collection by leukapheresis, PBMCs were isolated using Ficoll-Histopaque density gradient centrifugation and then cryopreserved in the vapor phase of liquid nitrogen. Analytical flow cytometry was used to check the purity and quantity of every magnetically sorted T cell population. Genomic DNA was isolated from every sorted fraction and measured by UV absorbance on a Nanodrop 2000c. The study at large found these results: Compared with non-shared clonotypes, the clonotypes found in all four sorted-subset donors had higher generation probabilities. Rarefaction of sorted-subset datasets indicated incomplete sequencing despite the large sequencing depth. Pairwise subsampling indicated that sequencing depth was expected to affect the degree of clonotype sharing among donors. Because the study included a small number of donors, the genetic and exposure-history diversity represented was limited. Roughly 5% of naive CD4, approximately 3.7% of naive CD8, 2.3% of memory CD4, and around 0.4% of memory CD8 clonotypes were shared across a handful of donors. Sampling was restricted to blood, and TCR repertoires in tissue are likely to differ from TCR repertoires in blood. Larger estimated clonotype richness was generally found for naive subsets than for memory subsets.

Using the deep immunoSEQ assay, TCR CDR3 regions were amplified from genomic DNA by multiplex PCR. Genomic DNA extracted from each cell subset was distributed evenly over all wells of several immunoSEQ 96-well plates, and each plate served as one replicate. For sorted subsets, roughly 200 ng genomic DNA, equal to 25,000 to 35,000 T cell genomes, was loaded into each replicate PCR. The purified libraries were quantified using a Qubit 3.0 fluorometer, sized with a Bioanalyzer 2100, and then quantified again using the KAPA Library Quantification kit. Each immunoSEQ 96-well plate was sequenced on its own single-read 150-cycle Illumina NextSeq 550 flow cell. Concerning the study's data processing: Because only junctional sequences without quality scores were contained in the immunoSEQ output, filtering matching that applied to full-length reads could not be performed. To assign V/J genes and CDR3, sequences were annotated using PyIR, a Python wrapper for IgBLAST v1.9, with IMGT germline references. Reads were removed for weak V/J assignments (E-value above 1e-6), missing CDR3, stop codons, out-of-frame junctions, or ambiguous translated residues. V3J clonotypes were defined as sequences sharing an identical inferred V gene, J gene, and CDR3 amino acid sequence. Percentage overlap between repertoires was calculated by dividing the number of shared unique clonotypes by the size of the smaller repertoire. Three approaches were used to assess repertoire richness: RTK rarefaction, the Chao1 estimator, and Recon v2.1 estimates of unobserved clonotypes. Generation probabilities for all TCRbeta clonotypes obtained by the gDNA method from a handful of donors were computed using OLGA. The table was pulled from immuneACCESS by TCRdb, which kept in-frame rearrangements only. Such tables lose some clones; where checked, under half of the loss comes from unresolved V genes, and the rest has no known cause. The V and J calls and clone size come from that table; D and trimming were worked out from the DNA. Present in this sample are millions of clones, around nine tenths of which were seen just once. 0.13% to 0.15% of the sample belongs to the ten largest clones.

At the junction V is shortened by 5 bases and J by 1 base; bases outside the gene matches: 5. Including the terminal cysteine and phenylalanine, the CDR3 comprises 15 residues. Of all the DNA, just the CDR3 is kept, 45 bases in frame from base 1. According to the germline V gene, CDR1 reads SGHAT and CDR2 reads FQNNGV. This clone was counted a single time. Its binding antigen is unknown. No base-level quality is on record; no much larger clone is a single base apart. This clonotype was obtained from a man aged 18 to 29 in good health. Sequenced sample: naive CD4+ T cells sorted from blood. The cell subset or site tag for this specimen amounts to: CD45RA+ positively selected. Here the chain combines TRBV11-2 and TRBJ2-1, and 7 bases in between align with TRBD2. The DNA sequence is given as TGTGCCAGCAGCAAATTAGCGGGTTCCTACAATGAGCAGTTCTTC. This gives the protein CASSKLAGSYNEQFF.